This T cell receptor (beta chain) was observed in a study of T cell responses to AZD1222 COVID-19 vaccine. Broader study findings: Scientists sampled the repertoires only once the peak T cell response had passed.

This table comes from immunoSEQ multiplex PCR, and its TCRdb copy is limited to in-frame clones, with some not included. The sample records 130,000 to 150,000 clones, 90% to 95% being singletons. The J segment lost 3 bases and the V segment lost 4 bases, leaving 9 bases of the junction unmatched. The CDR3 loop spans 15 amino acids. CDR1 KGHSH and CDR2 LQKENI come from the germline V gene. This clone was seen only once. The antigen is undetermined. The receptor comes from an adult in good health. Source: peripheral blood, taken on day 0 of AZD1222 vaccination. V and J are TRBV18 and TRBJ2-7; 7 bases line up with TRBD2. The CDR3 DNA reads as TGTGCCAGCTCACTAACCCGAGCGGGGAACTACGAGCAGTACTTC. As protein: CASSLTRAGNYEQYF.